The T cell receptor beta chain described here comes from a study of PD-1 blockade in classical Hodgkin lymphoma. Study observations and caveats: Lower baseline TCR diversity marked trial partial responders and progressors.

Here immunoSEQ multiplex PCR was the method, and the copy in TCRdb shows in-frame clones only, minus some. This repertoire shows about 40,000 clones, 85% to 90% found once; its top ten account for 7% to 9.5%. CDR1 and CDR2 from the germline V gene are MNHNY and SVGAGI (reference sequence). The CDR3 consists of 11 residues. V was clipped by 6 bases and J by 3 bases, with 6 bases between them. With respect to this clone: As yet, its antigen is unknown.

Autologous stem cell transplantation was followed by relapse in every patient, and brentuximab vedotin exposure varied. The specimen was peripheral blood mononuclear cells (PBMCs), collected at baseline. The chain carries TRBV6-6 and TRBJ2-7; D call uncertain. This receptor was identified in a human donor with classical Hodgkin lymphoma. CDR3 DNA sequence: TGTGCCAGCAGAAAGTACTACGAGCAGTACTTC. Translating gives CASRKYYEQYF.